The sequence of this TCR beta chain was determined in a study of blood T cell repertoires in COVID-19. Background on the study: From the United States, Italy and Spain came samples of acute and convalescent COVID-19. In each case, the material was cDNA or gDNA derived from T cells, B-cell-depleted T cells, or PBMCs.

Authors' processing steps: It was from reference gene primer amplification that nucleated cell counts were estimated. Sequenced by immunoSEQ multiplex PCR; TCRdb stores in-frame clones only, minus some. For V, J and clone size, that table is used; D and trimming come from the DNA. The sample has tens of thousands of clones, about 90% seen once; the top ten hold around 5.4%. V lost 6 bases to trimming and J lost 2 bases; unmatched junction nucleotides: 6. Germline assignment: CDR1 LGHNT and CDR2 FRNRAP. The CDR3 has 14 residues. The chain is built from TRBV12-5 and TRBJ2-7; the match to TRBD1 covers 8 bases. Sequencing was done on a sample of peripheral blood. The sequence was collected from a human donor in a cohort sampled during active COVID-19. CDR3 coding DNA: TGTGCTAGTGGCACCGACAGGGGAGCCTACGAGCAGTACTTC. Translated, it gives CASGTDRGAYEQYF.